The subject of this entry is one TCR beta chain. The antigen remains undetermined. This record comes from a study of OX40 agonist ivuxolimab in advanced cancers. Looking at the study overall: Partial responses, seen in three patients, involved one hepatocellular carcinoma and two cutaneous melanomas. The study, taken as a whole, reports: Relative to CD4+, CD8+ T cells held more expanded clones on average.

Peripheral blood came from all dose cohorts at three timepoints. The V gene's germline CDR1 is MNHEY and CDR2 SVGAGI. Trimming shortened V by 5 bases and J by 2 bases, and 3 bases separated the two germline ends. This CDR3 contains 11 residues. This table comes from immunoSEQ multiplex PCR, and its TCRdb copy is limited to in-frame clones, with some not included. Of tens of thousands of clones in the sample, 70% to 90% are singletons; the top ten hold around 2.6%. The TCR originated in an adult with an advanced solid tumor such as melanoma, head and neck, liver or kidney cancer. The V and J genes are TRBV6-5 and TRBJ2-5; D is undetermined. This material consisted of CD4+ or CD8+ T cells sorted from blood, taken in a trial of the OX40 agonist ivuxolimab. The CDR3 nucleotides are TGTGCCAGCAGTCGTCAAGAGACCCAGTACTTC. Encoded protein: CASSRQETQYF.